This T cell receptor (beta chain) was sequenced for a study of T cell responses to AZD1222 COVID-19 vaccine. Libraries were prepared by immunoSEQ multiplex PCR; TCRdb keeps only in-frame clonotypes and omits some of them. Of around 60,000 clones listed, approximately 90% were seen once; the top ten hold under 6.5%. V was pared by 3 bases and J by 2 bases, with 11 bases between. Germline V gives CDR1 MNHEY, CDR2 SVGAGI. The CDR3 consists of 15 residues. The input for sequencing was peripheral blood, taken on day 0 of AZD1222 vaccination. The TCR comes from an adult in good health. This chain links TRBV6-5 with TRBJ1-3; D unresolved. Here the CDR3 DNA reads TGTGCCAGCAGTTATGGCAGCAACACTGGAAACACCATATATTTT. Protein sequence: CASSYGSNTGNTIYF.